The present TCR beta chain was sequenced within a study of vaccination and CD4 T cells after COVID-19. Across the study: Spike peptides, overlapping and drawn from SARS-CoV-2, HCoV-NL63, HCoV-OC43 and HCoV-229E, were used to stimulate cells.

CD4+ T cells that had been cultured provided DNA sequenced with the Oncomine TCR Beta short-read assay. MiXCR, applied by TCRdb to the PCR reads, yields one record per CDR3 protein. The sample carries under 15,000 distinct CDR3 sequences, about 45% recorded once. Sample treatment: roughly 10-day PBMC culture with coronavirus spike peptide pools or control peptides (ViraFEST assay). In the ViraFEST assay, peptide-pool expansion preceded TCR sequencing of expanded clonotypes. CDR1 and CDR2 from the germline V gene are GTSNPN and SVGIG (reference sequence). The CDR3 runs to 15 residues. V was pared by 0 bases and J by 9 bases, with 10 bases of the junction left unmatched. In this sample, this clonotype turned up a few times. The antigen is not known.

The chain couples TRBV30 to TRBJ2-1, with 8 bases identical to TRBD2. Material: CD4+ T cells from blood, cultured in vitro. The clonotype was recovered from a human donor who had recovered from COVID-19. The CDR3 DNA reads TGTGCCTGGAGTGTGGGTAGCGGGATGATTGGTGAGCAGTTCTTC. This encodes CAWSVGSGMIGEQFF. The full variable domain, in which reference TRBV30 and TRBJ2-1 provide the parts outside the CDR3, is SQTIHQWPATLVQPVGSPLSLECTVEGTSNPNLYWYRQAAGRGLQLLFYSVGIGQISSEVPQNLSASRPQDRQFILSSKKLLLSDSGFYLCAWSVGSGMIGEQFFGPGTRLTVL.